A selection of T cell receptor beta chains follows, all from one sample in a study of T cell clones after liver transplantation. Clones were sequenced by immunoSEQ multiplex PCR, and TCRdb holds only the in-frame ones, with some missing. The table includes fewer than 85,000 clones, around four fifths detected once. This specimen was CD4+ T cells from blood, taken at the 22-month timepoint. All receptors come from a human patient who received a liver transplant. Part of the T cells may come from the graft donor. Each CDR3 is given with its conserved first and last residue. The order of the fields is D gene, CDR3 length, J gene, V gene, clone size, CDR3 protein, CDR3 DNA. The D gene is left open where the match is weak. Part of the rows lack a size; the others show once, few, many or a class for expanded clones.

.,15,TRBJ1-6,TRBV6-5,.,CASRRRGGYNSPLHF,TGTGCCAGCAGGAGGAGGGGGGGATATAATTCACCCCTCCACTTT
TRBD1,15,TRBJ2-4,TRBV6-1,.,CASISDRAAKNIQYF,TGTGCCAGCATTTCCGACAGGGCAGCCAAAAACATTCAGTACTTC
.,16,TRBJ1-4,TRBV6-5,once,CASSYYTVRTNEKLFF,TGTGCCAGCAGTTACTATACAGTAAGAACTAATGAAAAACTGTTTTTT
.,18,TRBJ1-3,TRBV5-4,.,CASSQEYGGLGSGNTIYF,TGCGCCAGCAGCCAAGAGTACGGGGGGCTGGGCTCTGGAAACACCATATATTTT
.,14,TRBJ2-3,TRBV2,.,CASSATTLTDTQYF,TGTGCCAGCAGCGCTACGACTCTCACAGATACGCAGTATTTT
TRBD1,16,TRBJ1-1,TRBV10-3,.,CAISESLRQGGTEAFF,TGTGCCATCAGTGAGTCGTTAAGACAGGGGGGCACTGAAGCTTTCTTT
.,15,TRBJ1-5,TRBV7-8,.,CASSLGRDSNQPQHF,TGTGCCAGCAGCTTAGGCAGGGATAGCAATCAGCCCCAGCATTTT
.,14,TRBJ1-5,TRBV5-1,few,CASSFSGVGQPQHF,TGCGCCAGCAGCTTCTCGGGTGTCGGGCAGCCCCAGCATTTT
.,13,TRBJ1-5,TRBV7-9,.,CASSSKSNQPQHF,TGTGCCAGCAGCTCAAAGAGCAATCAGCCCCAGCATTTT
.,16,TRBJ2-2,TRBV5-5,once,CASSLGGPSRTGELFF,TGTGCCAGCAGCTTGGGGGGACCCTCGCGGACCGGGGAGCTGTTTTTT
.,15,TRBJ2-6,TRBV27,.,CASGLGRAGANVLTF,TGTGCCAGCGGACTGGGGCGGGCTGGGGCCAACGTCCTGACTTTC
.,15,TRBJ1-1,TRBV11-2,.,CASSPRGTENTEAFF,TGTGCCAGCAGCCCGAGGGGGACGGAGAACACTGAAGCTTTCTTT
.,14,TRBJ1-1,TRBV28,.,CASREGGPRTEAFF,TGTGCCAGCAGGGAGGGGGGGCCGCGGACTGAAGCTTTCTTT
TRBD1,15,TRBJ2-1,TRBV6-4,few,CASSPDRGIYNEQFF,TGTGCCAGCAGTCCCGACAGGGGCATATACAATGAGCAGTTCTTC
.,14,TRBJ2-5,TRBV5-1,.,CASSLTQGRETQYF,TGCGCCAGCAGCCTCACCCAGGGACGAGAGACCCAGTACTTC
TRBD1,17,TRBJ1-4,TRBV18,few,CASSPPAGQGFEEKLFF,TGTGCCAGCTCACCACCTGCGGGACAGGGGTTCGAGGAAAAACTGTTTTTT
TRBD2,14,TRBJ2-1,TRBV5-1,.,CASSQSGGHNEQFF,TGCGCCAGCAGCCAAAGCGGGGGCCACAATGAGCAGTTCTTC
.,15,TRBJ2-1,TRBV5-1,.,CASSLARNQYNEQFF,TGCGCCAGCAGCTTGGCCCGCAATCAGTATAATGAGCAGTTCTTC
TRBD1,14,TRBJ1-2,TRBV28,.,CASSPTGGSYGYTF,TGTGCCAGCAGCCCCACAGGGGGAAGCTATGGCTACACCTTC
.,15,TRBJ1-2,TRBV27,once,CASSLRDPEAYGYTF,TGTGCCAGCAGTTTACGGGACCCCGAGGCCTATGGCTACACCTTC
.,13,TRBJ1-1,TRBV28,.,CASSGGRGTEAFF,TGTGCCAGCAGTGGCGGGAGGGGTACTGAAGCTTTCTTT
.,12,TRBJ1-1,TRBV19,.,CASSYRGSEAFF,TGTGCCAGTAGTTACCGGGGGTCTGAAGCTTTCTTT
TRBD2,15,TRBJ2-4,TRBV7-2,.,CASSLGGGGGSPQYF,TGTGCCAGCAGCTTAGGGGGGGGTGGCGGGAGCCCCCAGTACTTC
TRBD2,17,TRBJ2-7,TRBV5-1,.,CASSLQPGLAGGGEQYF,TGCGCCAGCAGCTTACAACCGGGACTAGCGGGGGGCGGGGAGCAGTACTTC
.,11,TRBJ2-7,TRBV13,.,CASSLNHEQYF,TGTGCCAGCAGCTTAAACCACGAGCAGTACTTC
.,16,TRBJ2-7,TRBV21-1,.,CASSKVGASLSYEQYF,TGTGCCAGCAGCAAAGTTGGGGCGTCCCTATCCTACGAGCAGTACTTC
.,15,TRBJ2-7,TRBV5-6,.,CASSLGAGSPYEQYF,TGTGCCAGCAGCTTGGGGGCAGGGTCACCCTACGAGCAGTACTTC
.,16,TRBJ1-4,TRBV5-1,.,CASRNSGSTLNEKLFF,TGCGCCAGCAGAAACTCTGGGTCCACCCTCAATGAAAAACTGTTTTTT
.,13,TRBJ1-1,TRBV7-2,few,CASSGGTDTEAFF,TGTGCCAGCAGCGGGGGAACGGACACTGAAGCTTTCTTT
TRBD2,15,TRBJ2-3,TRBV28,.,CASSRRTSGTDTQYF,TGTGCCAGCAGCCGAAGGACTAGCGGCACAGATACGCAGTATTTT
TRBD2,19,TRBJ2-3,TRBV4-2,.,CASSQVKGTFRSGADTQYF,TGTGCCAGCAGCCAAGTGAAGGGGACCTTTAGGAGCGGGGCCGATACGCAGTATTTT
.,12,TRBJ2-5,TRBV28,.,CASSFQRHGKYF,TGTGCCAGCAGTTTCCAGCGTCACGGGAAGTACTTC
.,15,TRBJ2-5,TRBV11-1,.,CASSLEGYREETQYF,TGTGCCAGCAGCTTAGAAGGGTACAGGGAGGAGACCCAGTACTTC
.,11,TRBJ2-7,TRBV7-8,.,CASSRNYEQYF,TGTGCCAGCAGTCGAAACTACGAGCAGTACTTC
TRBD1,13,TRBJ1-1,TRBV7-6,.,CASGDRGHTEAFF,TGTGCCAGCGGGGACAGGGGGCATACTGAAGCTTTCTTT
.,13,TRBJ2-7,TRBV25-1,.,CASSGSAGYEQYF,TGTGCCAGCAGTGGTTCTGCAGGTTACGAGCAGTACTTC
.,12,TRBJ1-2,TRBV19,.,CASTVRDYGYTF,TGTGCCAGTACCGTCAGGGACTATGGCTACACCTTC
TRBD2,15,TRBJ2-1,TRBV7-2,once,CASTLSGGDYNEQFF,TGTGCCAGCACCCTAAGCGGGGGGGACTACAATGAGCAGTTCTTC
TRBD2,15,TRBJ2-3,TRBV4-3,.,CASSLLAGVEDTQYF,TGCGCCAGCAGCCTATTAGCGGGAGTGGAAGATACGCAGTATTTT
TRBD2,17,TRBJ2-5,TRBV7-6,.,CASSIGLAGGYQETQYF,TGTGCCAGCAGCATTGGACTAGCGGGGGGGTACCAAGAGACCCAGTACTTC
TRBD1,14,TRBJ1-4,TRBV5-1,.,CASSLGAGGEKLFF,TGCGCCAGCAGCTTGGGGGCAGGGGGCGAGAAACTGTTTTTT
TRBD2,15,TRBJ2-2,TRBV11-1,.,CASSLGLAGTGELFF,TGTGCCAGCAGCCTGGGACTAGCGGGAACCGGGGAGCTGTTTTTT
.,12,TRBJ2-5,TRBV7-2,few,CASSTPKETQYF,TGTGCCAGCAGCACACCAAAGGAGACCCAGTACTTC
.,15,TRBJ2-7,TRBV5-1,.,CASSAGRHGVNEQYF,TGCGCCAGCAGCGCAGGTCGACACGGAGTCAACGAGCAGTACTTC
.,13,TRBJ2-1,TRBV7-3,.,CASSASDTNEQFF,TGTGCCAGCAGCGCCTCGGACACCAATGAGCAGTTCTTC
.,14,TRBJ1-4,TRBV2,.,CASSGGGQGEKLFF,TGTGCCAGCAGCGGGGGTGGGCAGGGGGAAAAACTGTTTTTT